Sequencing of this T cell receptor beta chain was carried out in a study of blood T cell repertoires in COVID-19. Study-level background: Acute-phase and convalescent COVID-19 samples originated in the United States, Italy and Spain. T cells, B-cell-depleted T cells, or PBMCs provided the cDNA or gDNA that served as material.

As concerns this clone: A much larger clone sits a single nucleotide away, making a read error possible.

Authors' data handling: Amplifying reference gene primers gave estimates of nucleated cell counts. Libraries were prepared by immunoSEQ multiplex PCR; TCRdb keeps only in-frame clonotypes and omits some of them. D and trimming come from the DNA, and the V and J calls and clone size come from that table. The sample has 120,000 or so clones, roughly 90% seen once. The TCR sequence derives from a man aged 50-59 years with acute or convalescent COVID-19. The sample was peripheral blood.

CDR3 in DNA: TGTGCCAGCAGTTACATCGGGACAGGGGGCGATGGCTACACCTTC. Translation: CASSYIGTGGDGYTF. V usage is TRBV6-2 or TRBV6-3 and J usage is TRBJ1-2, with 12 bases that match TRBD1. CDR1 and CDR2 (germline): MNHEY, SVGEGT. The CDR3 sequence is 15 residues long. J lost 6 bases, V lost 2 bases, and 4 bases had no gene match.